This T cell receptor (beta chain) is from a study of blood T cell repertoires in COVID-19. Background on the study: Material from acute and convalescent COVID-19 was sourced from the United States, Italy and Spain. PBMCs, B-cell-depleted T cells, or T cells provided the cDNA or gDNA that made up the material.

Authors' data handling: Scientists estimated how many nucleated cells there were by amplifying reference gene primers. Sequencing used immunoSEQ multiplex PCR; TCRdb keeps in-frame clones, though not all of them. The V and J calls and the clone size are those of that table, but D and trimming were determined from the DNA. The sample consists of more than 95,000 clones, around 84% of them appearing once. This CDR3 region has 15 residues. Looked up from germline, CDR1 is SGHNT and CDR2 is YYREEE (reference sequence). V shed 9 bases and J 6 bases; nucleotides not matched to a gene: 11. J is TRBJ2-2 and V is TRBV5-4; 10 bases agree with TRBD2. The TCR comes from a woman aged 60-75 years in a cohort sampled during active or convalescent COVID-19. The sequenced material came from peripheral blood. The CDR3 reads CATRSASGSSGELFF. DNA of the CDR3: TGTGCCACTCGGAGTGCTAGCGGGAGTTCCGGGGAGCTGTTTTTT.